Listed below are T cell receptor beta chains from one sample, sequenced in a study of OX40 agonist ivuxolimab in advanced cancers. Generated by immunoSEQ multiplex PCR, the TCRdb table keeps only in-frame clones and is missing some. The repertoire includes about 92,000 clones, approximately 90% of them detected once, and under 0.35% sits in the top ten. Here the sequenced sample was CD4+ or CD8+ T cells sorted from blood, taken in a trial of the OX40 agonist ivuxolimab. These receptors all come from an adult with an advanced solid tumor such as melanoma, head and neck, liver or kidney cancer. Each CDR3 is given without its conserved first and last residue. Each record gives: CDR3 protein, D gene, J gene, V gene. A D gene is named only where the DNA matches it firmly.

CDR3aa: ASSSIGTTTGELF
d_gene: .
j_gene: TRBJ2-2
v_gene: TRBV9

CDR3aa: ASSLLQETQY
d_gene: .
j_gene: TRBJ2-5
v_gene: TRBV7-2

CDR3aa: ASSLDPTIYNEQF
d_gene: .
j_gene: TRBJ2-1
v_gene: TRBV5-5

CDR3aa: ASSPGGIEPQH
d_gene: .
j_gene: TRBJ1-5
v_gene: TRBV18

CDR3aa: ASSLGTGNTEAF
d_gene: .
j_gene: TRBJ1-1
v_gene: TRBV19

CDR3aa: ASSPGQGGLGEQY
d_gene: TRBD1
j_gene: TRBJ2-7
v_gene: TRBV6-1

CDR3aa: ASSQGTSGRRLRGNEQF
d_gene: TRBD2
j_gene: TRBJ2-1
v_gene: TRBV4-1

CDR3aa: ASSPQGWGYT
d_gene: .
j_gene: TRBJ1-2
v_gene: TRBV14

CDR3aa: ASSQDLQGAQPQH
d_gene: TRBD1
j_gene: TRBJ1-5
v_gene: TRBV4-2

CDR3aa: ASSSIQRMNYGYT
d_gene: .
j_gene: TRBJ1-2
v_gene: TRBV11-2

CDR3aa: ASSVPARSSGYT
d_gene: .
j_gene: TRBJ1-2
v_gene: TRBV19

CDR3aa: ASSPYGRGTHNEQF
d_gene: TRBD2
j_gene: TRBJ2-1
v_gene: TRBV28

CDR3aa: ASRRSKNFEQY
d_gene: .
j_gene: TRBJ2-7
v_gene: TRBV6-6

CDR3aa: ASSLSGGDYEQY
d_gene: .
j_gene: TRBJ2-7
v_gene: TRBV11-2

CDR3aa: ATSRDGLMDEQF
d_gene: .
j_gene: TRBJ2-1
v_gene: TRBV15

CDR3aa: ASSMGQSNYGYT
d_gene: TRBD1
j_gene: TRBJ1-2
v_gene: TRBV19

CDR3aa: ASSLGRVGNQPQH
d_gene: .
j_gene: TRBJ1-5
v_gene: TRBV28

CDR3aa: ASSWRTGGAGNEQF
d_gene: TRBD1
j_gene: TRBJ2-1
v_gene: TRBV5-1

CDR3aa: ATSSLLTGNGQPQH
d_gene: .
j_gene: TRBJ1-5
v_gene: TRBV15

CDR3aa: ASRSGISYGYT
d_gene: .
j_gene: TRBJ1-2
v_gene: TRBV28